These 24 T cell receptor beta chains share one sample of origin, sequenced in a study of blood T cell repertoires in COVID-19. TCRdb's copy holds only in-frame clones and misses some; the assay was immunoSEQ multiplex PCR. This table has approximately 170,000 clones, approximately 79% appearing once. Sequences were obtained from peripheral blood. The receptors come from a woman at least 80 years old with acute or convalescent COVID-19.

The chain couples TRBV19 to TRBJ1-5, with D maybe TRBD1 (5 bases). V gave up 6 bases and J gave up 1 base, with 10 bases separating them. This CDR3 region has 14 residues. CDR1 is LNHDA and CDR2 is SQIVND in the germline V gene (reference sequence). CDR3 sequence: CASRSGMSNQPQHF. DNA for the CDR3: TGTGCCAGTAGATCAGGGATGAGCAATCAGCCCCAGCATTTT.

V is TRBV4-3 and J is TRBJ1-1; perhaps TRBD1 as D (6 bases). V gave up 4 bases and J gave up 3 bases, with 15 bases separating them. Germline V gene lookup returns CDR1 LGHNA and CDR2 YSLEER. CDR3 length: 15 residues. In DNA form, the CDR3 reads TGCGCCAGCAGCCCAGTCGCAGGGGTCGACACTGAAGCTTTCTTT. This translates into CASSPVAGVDTEAFF.

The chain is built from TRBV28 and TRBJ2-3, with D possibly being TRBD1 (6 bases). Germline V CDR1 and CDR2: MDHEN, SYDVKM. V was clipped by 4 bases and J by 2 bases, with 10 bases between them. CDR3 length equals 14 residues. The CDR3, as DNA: TGTGCCAGCAGTTCAGGGGCCCCCACAGATACGCAGTATTTT. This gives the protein CASSSGAPTDTQYF.

CDR3 nucleotide sequence: TGTGCCAGCAGTACGCCGGGACAGGGGAGGCAGCCCCAGCATTTT. Protein: CASSTPGQGRQPQHF. J is TRBJ1-5 and V is TRBV6-2 or TRBV6-3; 10 bases are shared with TRBD1. The CDR3 has 15 residues. Germline-derived CDR1 and CDR2 are MNHEY and SVGEGT. After removal of 5 bases from V and 7 bases from J, the junction contained 8 bases not matched to a gene.

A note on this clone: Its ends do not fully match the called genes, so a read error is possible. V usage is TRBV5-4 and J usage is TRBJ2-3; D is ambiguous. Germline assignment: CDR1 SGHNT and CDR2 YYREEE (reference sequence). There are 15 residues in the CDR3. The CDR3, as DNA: TGTGCCAGCAGATTGGATGTGCGCCCCACAGATACGCAGTATTTT. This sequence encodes CASRLDVRPTDTQYF.

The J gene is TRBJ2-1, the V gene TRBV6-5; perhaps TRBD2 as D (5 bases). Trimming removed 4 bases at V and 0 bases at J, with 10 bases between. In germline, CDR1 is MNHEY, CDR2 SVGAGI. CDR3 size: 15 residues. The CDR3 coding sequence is TGTGCCAGCAGTTCAAAAGGGAGCTCCTACAATGAGCAGTTCTTC. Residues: CASSSKGSSYNEQFF.

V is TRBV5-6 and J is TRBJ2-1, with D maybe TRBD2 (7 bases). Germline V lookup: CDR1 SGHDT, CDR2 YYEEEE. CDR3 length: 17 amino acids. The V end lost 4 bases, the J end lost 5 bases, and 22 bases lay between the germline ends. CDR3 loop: CASSRTLEGGYHNEQFF. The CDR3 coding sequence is TGTGCCAGCAGCCGAACCCTTGAGGGGGGGTATCACAATGAGCAGTTCTTC.

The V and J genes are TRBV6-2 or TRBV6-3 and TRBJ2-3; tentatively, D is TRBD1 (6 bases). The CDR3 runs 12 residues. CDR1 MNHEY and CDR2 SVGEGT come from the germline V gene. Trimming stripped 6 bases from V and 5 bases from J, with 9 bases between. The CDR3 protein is CASSLQGDTQYF. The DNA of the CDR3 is TGTGCCAGCAGCCTACAGGGAGATACGCAGTATTTT.

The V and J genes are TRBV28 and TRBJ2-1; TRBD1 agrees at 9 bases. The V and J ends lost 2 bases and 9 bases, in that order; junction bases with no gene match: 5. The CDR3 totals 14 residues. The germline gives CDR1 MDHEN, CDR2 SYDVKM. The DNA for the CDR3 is TGTGCCAGCAGTTTAGGGACAGGGCGGGGTGAGCAGTTCTTC. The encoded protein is CASSLGTGRGEQFF.

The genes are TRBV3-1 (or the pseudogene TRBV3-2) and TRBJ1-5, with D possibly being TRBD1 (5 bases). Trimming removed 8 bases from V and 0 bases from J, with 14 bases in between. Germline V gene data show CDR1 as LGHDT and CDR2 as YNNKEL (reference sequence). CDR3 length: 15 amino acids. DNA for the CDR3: TGTGCCAGCGGCAAGCAGGGCGATAGCAATCAGCCCCAGCATTTT. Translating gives CASGKQGDSNQPQHF.

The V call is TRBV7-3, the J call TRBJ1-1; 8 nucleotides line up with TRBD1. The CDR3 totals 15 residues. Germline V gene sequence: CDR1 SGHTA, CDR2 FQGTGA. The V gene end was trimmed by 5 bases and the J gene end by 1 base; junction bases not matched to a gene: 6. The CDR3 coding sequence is TGTGCCAGCAGCGTTTCCGGGACAGGGAACACTGAAGCTTTCTTT. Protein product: CASSVSGTGNTEAFF.

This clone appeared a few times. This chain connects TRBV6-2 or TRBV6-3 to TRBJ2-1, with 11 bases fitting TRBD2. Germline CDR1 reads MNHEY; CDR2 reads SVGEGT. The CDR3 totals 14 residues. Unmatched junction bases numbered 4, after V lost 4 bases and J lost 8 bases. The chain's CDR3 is CASSLSSGRYEQFF. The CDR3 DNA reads TGTGCCAGCAGTTTATCTAGCGGGAGGTATGAGCAGTTCTTC.

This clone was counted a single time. CDR3 sequence: CASSIQGQKEDEAFF. In nucleotides, the CDR3 is TGTGCCAGTAGTATACAGGGGCAGAAAGAGGACGAAGCTTTCTTT. The chain has TRBV19 and TRBJ1-1; a possible D gene is TRBD1 (6 bases). The CDR3 extends over 15 amino acids. V dropped 2 bases and J dropped 8 bases, with 18 bases sitting between them. Looked up from germline, CDR1 is LNHDA and CDR2 is SQIVND (reference sequence).

This CDR3 reads CSVDRGPPGGAGELFF. CDR3 nucleotide sequence: TGCAGCGTTGACAGGGGGCCCCCGGGAGGCGCCGGGGAGCTGTTTTTT. The J gene is TRBJ2-2, the V gene TRBV29-1; weak D call: TRBD1 (8 bases). The CDR3 has 16 amino acids. With 3 bases removed from V and 6 bases from J, the gap between germline ends came to 20 bases. CDR1 and CDR2 (germline): SQVTM, ANQGSEA.

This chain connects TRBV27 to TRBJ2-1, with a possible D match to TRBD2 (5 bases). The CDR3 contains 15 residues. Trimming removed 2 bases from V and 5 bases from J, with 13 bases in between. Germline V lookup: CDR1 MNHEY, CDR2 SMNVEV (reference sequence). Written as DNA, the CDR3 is TGTGCCAGCAGTTTACGGTGGGAGCCCCACAATGAGCAGTTCTTC. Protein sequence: CASSLRWEPHNEQFF.

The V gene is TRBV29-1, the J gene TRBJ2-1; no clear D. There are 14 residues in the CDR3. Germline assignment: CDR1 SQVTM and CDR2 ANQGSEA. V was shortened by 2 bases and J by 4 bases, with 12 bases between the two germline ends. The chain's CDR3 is CSVEPRFTYNEQFF. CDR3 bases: TGCAGCGTTGAACCTAGATTTACTTACAATGAGCAGTTCTTC.

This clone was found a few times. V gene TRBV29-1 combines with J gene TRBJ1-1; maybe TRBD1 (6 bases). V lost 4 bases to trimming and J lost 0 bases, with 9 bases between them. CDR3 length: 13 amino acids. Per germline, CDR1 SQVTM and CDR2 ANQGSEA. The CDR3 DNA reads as TGCAGCGTTGCCGGGACACTGAACACTGAAGCTTTCTTT. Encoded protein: CSVAGTLNTEAFF.

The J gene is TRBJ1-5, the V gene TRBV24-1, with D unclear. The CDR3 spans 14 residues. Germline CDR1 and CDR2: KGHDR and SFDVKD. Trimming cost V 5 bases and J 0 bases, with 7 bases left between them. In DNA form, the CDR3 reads TGTGCCACCAGTGCCCCTAATAGCAATCAGCCCCAGCATTTT. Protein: CATSAPNSNQPQHF.

CDR3 amino acids: CASSIERQDAYEQYF. The CDR3 nucleotides are TGCGCCAGCAGCATCGAACGACAGGACGCCTACGAGCAGTACTTC. The chain uses TRBV5-1 and TRBJ2-7, with D maybe TRBD1 (6 bases). The CDR3 consists of 15 residues. Germline V lookup: CDR1 SGHRS, CDR2 YFSETQ. V lost 4 bases to trimming and J lost 2 bases, with 16 bases between them.

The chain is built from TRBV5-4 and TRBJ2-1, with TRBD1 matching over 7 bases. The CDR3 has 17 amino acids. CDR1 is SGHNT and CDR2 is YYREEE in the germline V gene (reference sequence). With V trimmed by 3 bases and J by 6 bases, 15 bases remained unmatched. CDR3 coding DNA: TGTGCCAGCAGCTCTGTCCCCCGGGACAGTTTTTCCAATGAGCAGTTCTTC. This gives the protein CASSSVPRDSFSNEQFF.

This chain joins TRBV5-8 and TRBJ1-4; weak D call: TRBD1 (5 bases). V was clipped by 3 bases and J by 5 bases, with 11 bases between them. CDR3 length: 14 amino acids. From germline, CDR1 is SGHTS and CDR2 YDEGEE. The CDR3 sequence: CASSYGGGNEKLFF. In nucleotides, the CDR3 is TGTGCCAGCAGCTATGGCGGGGGGAATGAAAAACTGTTTTTT.

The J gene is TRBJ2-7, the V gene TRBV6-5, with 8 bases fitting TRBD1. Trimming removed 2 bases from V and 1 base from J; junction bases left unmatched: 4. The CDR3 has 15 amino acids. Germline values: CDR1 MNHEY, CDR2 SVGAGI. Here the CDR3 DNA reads TGTGCCAGCAGTTACGGGGGACAGGAGTCCTACGAGCAGTACTTC. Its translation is CASSYGGQESYEQYF.

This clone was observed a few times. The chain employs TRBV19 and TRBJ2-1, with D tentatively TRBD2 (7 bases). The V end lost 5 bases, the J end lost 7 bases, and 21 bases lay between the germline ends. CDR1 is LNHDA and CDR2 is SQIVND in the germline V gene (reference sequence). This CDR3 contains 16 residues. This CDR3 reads CASSLQRDNVGNEQFF. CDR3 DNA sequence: TGTGCCAGTAGTCTCCAGCGGGACAATGTCGGGAATGAGCAGTTCTTC.

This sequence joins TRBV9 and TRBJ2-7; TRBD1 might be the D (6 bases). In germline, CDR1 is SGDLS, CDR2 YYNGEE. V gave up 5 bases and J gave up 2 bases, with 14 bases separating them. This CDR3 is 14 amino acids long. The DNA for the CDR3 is TGTGCCAGCAGTGCCTCAGAGGGGGCCTACGAGCAGTACTTC. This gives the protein CASSASEGAYEQYF.